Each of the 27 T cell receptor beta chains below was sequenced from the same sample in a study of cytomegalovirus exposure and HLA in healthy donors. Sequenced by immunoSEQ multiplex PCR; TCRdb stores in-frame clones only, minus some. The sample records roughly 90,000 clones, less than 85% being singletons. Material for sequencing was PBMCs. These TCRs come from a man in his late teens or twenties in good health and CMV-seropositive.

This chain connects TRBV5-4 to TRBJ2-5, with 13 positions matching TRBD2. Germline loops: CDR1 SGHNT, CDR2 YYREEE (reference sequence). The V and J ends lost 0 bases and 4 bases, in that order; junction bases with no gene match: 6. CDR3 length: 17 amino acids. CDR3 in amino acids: CASSLGNGLAGAETQYF. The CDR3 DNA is TGTGCCAGCAGCTTGGGAAACGGACTAGCGGGAGCAGAGACCCAGTACTTC.

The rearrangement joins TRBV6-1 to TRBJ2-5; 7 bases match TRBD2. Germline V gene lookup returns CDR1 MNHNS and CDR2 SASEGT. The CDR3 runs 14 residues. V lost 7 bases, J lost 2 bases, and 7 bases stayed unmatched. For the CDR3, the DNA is TGTGCCAGCACCCTGGGGGGGGGACAAGAGACCCAGTACTTC. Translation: CASTLGGGQETQYF.

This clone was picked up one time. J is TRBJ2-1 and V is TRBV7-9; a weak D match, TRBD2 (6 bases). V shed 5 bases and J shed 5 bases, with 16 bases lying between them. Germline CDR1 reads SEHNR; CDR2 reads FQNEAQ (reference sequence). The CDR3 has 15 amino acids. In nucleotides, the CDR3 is TGTGCCAGCAGCCCCCGGCTAGCGCCCGACAATGAGCAGTTCTTC. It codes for CASSPRLAPDNEQFF.

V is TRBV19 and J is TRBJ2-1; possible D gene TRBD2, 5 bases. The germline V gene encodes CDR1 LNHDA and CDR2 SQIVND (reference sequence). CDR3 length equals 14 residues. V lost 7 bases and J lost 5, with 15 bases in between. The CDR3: CASMGRTENNEQFF. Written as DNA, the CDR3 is TGTGCCAGTATGGGGAGAACGGAGAACAATGAGCAGTTCTTC.

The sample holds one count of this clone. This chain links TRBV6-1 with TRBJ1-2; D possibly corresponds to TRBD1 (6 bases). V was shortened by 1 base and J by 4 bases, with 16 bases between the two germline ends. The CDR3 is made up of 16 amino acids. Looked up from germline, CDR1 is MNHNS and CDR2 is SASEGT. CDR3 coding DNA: TGTGCCAGCAGTGAAGAGGGGACATCCCCGACCTATGGCTACACCTTC. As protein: CASSEEGTSPTYGYTF.

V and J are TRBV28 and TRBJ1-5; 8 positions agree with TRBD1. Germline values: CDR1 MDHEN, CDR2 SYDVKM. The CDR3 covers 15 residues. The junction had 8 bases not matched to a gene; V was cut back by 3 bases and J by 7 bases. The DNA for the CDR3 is TGTGCCAGCAGTTTGGACGGTACAGGGGGACAGCCCCAGCATTTT. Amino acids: CASSLDGTGGQPQHF.

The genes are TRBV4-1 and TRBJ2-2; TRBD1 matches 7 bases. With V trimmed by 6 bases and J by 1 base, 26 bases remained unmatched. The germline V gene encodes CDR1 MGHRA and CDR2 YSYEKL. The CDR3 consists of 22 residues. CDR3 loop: CASSPTGKGFVGASRNTGELFF. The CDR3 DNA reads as TGCGCCAGCAGTCCGACAGGGAAAGGGTTCGTCGGGGCTAGCCGGAACACCGGGGAGCTGTTTTTT.

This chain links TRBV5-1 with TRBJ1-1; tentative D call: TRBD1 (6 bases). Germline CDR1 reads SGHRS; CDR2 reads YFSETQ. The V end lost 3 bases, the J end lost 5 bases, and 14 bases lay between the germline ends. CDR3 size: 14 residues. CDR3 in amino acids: CASSSNRENTEAFF. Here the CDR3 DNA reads TGCGCCAGCAGCTCGAACAGGGAGAATACTGAAGCTTTCTTT. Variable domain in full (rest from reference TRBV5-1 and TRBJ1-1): KAGVTQTPRYLIKTRGQQVTLSCSPISGHRSVSWYQQTPGQGLQFLFEYFSETQRNKGNFPGRFSGRQFSNSRSEMNVSTLELGDSALYLCASSSNRENTEAFFGQGTRLTVV.

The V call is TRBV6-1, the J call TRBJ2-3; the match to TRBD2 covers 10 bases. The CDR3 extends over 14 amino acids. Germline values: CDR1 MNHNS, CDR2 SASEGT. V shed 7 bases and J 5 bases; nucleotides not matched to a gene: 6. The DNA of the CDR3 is TGTGCCAGCAAGAAAGCGGGAGGGGGAGATACGCAGTATTTT. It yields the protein CASKKAGGGDTQYF.

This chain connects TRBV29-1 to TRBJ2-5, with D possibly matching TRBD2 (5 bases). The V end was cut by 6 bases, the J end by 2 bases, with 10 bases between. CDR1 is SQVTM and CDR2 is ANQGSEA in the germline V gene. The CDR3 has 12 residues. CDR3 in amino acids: CSVLASQETQYF. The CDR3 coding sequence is TGCAGCGTCTTAGCGTCTCAAGAGACCCAGTACTTC.

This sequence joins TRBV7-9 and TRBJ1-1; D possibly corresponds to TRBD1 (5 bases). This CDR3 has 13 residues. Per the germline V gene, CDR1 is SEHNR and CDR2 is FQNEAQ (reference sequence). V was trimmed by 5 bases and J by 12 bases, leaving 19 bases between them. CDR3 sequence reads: CASSLGASERSFF. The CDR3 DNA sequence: TGTGCCAGCAGCCTAGGGGCTTCGGAAAGGTCTTTCTTT.

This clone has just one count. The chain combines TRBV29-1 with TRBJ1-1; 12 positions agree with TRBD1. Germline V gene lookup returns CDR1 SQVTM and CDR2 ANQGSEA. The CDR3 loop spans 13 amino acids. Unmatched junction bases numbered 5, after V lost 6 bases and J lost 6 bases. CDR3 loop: CSVRGQGAAEAFF. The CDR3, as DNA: TGCAGCGTGCGGGGACAGGGGGCCGCTGAAGCTTTCTTT.

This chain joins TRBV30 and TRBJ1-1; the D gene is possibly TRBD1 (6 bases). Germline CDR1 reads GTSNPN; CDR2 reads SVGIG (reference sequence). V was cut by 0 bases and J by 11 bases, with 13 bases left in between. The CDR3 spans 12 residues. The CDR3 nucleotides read TGTGCCTGGAGTGTACAGGGCCTACTGGCTTTCTTT. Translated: CAWSVQGLLAFF.

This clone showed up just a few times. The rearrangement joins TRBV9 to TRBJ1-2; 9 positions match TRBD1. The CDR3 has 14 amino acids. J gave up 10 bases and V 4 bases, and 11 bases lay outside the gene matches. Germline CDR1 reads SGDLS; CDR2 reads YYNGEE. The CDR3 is CASSLTTGGNLYTF. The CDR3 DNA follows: TGTGCCAGCAGCCTAACAACAGGGGGCAATCTCTACACCTTC.

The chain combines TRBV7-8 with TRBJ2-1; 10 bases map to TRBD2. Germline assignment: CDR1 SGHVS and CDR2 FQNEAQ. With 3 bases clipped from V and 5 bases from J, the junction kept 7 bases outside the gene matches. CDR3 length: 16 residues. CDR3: CASSFPASGRDNEQFF. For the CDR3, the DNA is TGTGCCAGCAGCTTTCCCGCTAGCGGGAGAGACAATGAGCAGTTCTTC.

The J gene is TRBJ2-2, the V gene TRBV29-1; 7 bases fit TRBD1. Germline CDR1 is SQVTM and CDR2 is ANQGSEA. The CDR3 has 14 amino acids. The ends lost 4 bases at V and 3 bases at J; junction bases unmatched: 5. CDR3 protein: CSVGEGAHTGELFF. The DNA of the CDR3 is TGCAGCGTTGGAGAGGGGGCTCACACCGGGGAGCTGTTTTTT.

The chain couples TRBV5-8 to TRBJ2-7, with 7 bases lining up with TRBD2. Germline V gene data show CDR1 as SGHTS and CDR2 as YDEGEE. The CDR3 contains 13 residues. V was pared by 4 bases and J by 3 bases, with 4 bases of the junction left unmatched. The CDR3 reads CASSHGLVYEQYF. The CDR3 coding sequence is TGTGCCAGCAGCCACGGACTAGTCTACGAGCAGTACTTC.

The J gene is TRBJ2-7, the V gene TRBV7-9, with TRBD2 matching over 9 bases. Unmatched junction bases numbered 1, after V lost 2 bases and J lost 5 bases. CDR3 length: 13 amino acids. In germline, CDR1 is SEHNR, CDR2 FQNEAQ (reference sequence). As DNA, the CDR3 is TGTGCCAGCAGCTTACTAGCGGGAAACGAGCAGTACTTC. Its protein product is CASSLLAGNEQYF.

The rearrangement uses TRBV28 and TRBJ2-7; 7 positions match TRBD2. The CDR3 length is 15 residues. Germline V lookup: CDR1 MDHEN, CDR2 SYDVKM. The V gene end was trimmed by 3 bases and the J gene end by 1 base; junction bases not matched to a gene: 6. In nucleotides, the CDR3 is TGTGCCAGCAGTTTGTCGGCTAGCGGATCCTACGAGCAGTACGTC. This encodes CASSLSASGSYEQYV.

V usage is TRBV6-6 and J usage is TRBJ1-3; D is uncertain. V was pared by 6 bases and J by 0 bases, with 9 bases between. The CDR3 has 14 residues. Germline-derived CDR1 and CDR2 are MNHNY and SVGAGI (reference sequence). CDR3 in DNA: TGTGCCAGCAGCCCAAACTACTCTGGAAACACCATATATTTT. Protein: CASSPNYSGNTIYF.

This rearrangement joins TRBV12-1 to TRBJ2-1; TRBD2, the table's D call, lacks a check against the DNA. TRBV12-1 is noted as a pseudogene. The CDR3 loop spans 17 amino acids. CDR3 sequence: CASSTGLAGGPYNEQFF. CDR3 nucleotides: TGTGCCAGCAGCACTGGACTAGCGGGGGGGCCCTACAATGAGCAGTTCTTC.

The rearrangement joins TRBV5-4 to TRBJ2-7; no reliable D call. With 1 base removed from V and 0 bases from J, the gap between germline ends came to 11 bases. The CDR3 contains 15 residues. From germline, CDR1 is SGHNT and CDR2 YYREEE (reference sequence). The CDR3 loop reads CASSLRQRSSYEQYF. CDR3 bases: TGTGCCAGCAGCTTGAGGCAGAGGAGCTCCTACGAGCAGTACTTC.

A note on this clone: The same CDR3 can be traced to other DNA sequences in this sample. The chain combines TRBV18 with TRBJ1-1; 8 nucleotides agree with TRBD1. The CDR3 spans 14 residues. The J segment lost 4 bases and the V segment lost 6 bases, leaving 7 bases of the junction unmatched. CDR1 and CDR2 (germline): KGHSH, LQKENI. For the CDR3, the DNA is TGTGCCAGCTCTCCCGGACAGGGCGGCACTGAAGCTTTCTTT. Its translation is CASSPGQGGTEAFF.

CDR3 sequence: CASSPQGNVNTEAFF. Here the CDR3 DNA reads TGTGCCAGCAGTCCACAGGGTAATGTGAACACTGAAGCTTTCTTT. The rearrangement links TRBV6-5 to TRBJ1-1, with D possibly being TRBD1 (6 bases). V was clipped by 5 bases and J by 0 bases, with 13 bases between them. Germline assignment: CDR1 MNHEY and CDR2 SVGAGI. There are 15 residues in the CDR3.

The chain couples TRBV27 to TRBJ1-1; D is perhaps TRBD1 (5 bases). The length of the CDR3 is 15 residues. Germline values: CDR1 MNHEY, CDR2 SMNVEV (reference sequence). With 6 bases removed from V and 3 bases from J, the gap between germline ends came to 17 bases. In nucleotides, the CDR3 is TGTGCCAGCAGCCGGGGGGGGACGGCTTACACTGAAGCTTTCTTT. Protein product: CASSRGGTAYTEAFF.

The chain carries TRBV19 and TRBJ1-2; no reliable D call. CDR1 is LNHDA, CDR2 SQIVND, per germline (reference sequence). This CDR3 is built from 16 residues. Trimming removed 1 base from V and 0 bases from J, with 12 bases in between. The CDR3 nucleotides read TGTGCCAGTAGTATAGCACTCGGGTCTACTAACTATGGCTACACCTTC. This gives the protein CASSIALGSTNYGYTF.

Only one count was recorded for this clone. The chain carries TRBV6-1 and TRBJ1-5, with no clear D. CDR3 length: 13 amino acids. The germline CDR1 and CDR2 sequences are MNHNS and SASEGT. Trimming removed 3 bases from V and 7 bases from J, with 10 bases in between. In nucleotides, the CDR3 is TGTGCCAGCAGTGACCTACCGAACCAGCCCCAGCATTTT. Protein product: CASSDLPNQPQHF.